Each of the 5 T cell receptor beta chains below was sequenced from the same sample in a study of blood T cell repertoires in COVID-19. The table came from immunoSEQ multiplex PCR; TCRdb's copy has only in-frame clones and leaves some out. The sample carries about 98,000 clones, approximately 86% recorded once. The specimen sequenced was peripheral blood. The receptors were sampled from a man aged 50 to 60 with acute or convalescent COVID-19.

This clone was observed a handful of times. The chain uses TRBV5-8 and TRBJ2-7, with 7 bases identical to TRBD1. V lost 2 bases to trimming and J lost 4 bases; unmatched junction nucleotides: 6. The CDR3 totals 14 residues. Germline-derived CDR1 and CDR2 are SGHTS and YDEGEE. As DNA, the CDR3 is TGTGCCAGCAGCTTAAAGACAGGGACGTACGAGCAGTACTTC. As protein: CASSLKTGTYEQYF.

The V call is TRBV7-9, the J call TRBJ1-1; D may be TRBD1 (6 bases). Germline assignment: CDR1 SEHNR and CDR2 FQNEAQ (reference sequence). With 2 bases removed from V and 0 bases from J, the gap between germline ends came to 16 bases. The CDR3 totals 17 residues. The CDR3 loop is CASSLIGRGVMNTEAFF. The CDR3 coding sequence is TGTGCCAGCAGCTTAATAGGCAGGGGAGTCATGAACACTGAAGCTTTCTTT.

This chain connects TRBV11-3 to TRBJ2-1; 10 bases line up with TRBD2. The CDR3 has 15 residues. The germline V gene has CDR1 SGHNT and CDR2 YENEEA. The trim removed 6 bases at V and 4 bases at J, leaving 6 bases unmatched. The CDR3 sequence is CASRAGTSEYNEQFF. In nucleotides, the CDR3 is TGTGCCAGCAGGGCCGGGACTAGCGAGTACAATGAGCAGTTCTTC.

This clone was counted once. This chain uses TRBV3-1 (or the pseudogene TRBV3-2) with TRBJ1-6; 7 bases align to TRBD1. The CDR3 is 17 amino acids. The germline V gene encodes CDR1 LGHDT and CDR2 YNNKEL (reference sequence). V shed 0 bases and J 4 bases; nucleotides not matched to a gene: 6. The CDR3 sequence is CASSQDYVGQYNSPLHF. The CDR3 nucleotides are TGTGCCAGCAGCCAAGATTACGTGGGACAGTATAATTCACCCCTCCACTTT.

The chain combines TRBV29-1 with TRBJ2-7, with 10 bases lining up with TRBD1. The germline V gene encodes CDR1 SQVTM and CDR2 ANQGSEA. There are 13 residues in the CDR3. J lost 6 bases, V lost 5 bases, and 7 bases had no gene match. Here the CDR3 DNA reads TGCAGCGTTCCCGGGACAGGGGTTGGCGAGCAGTACTTC. Its translation: CSVPGTGVGEQYF.